This T cell receptor beta chain was profiled in a study of technical replicates of blood from a handful of donors. Method: immunoSEQ multiplex PCR; TCRdb's copy keeps in-frame clones and lacks some. The sample holds over 60,000 clones, roughly nine tenths seen once. CDR3 size: 14 residues. After removal of 3 bases from V and 4 bases from J, the junction contained 5 bases not matched to a gene. Germline loops: CDR1 SGHTS, CDR2 YDEGEE. The TCR originated in a human donor in good health. Some clones in this sample may be carry-over from other donors' samples. The genes are TRBV5-8 and TRBJ2-5; 8 bases are a match to TRBD1. Sequencing was carried out using PBMCs. CDR3 loop: CASSSMDRAETQYF. As DNA, the CDR3 is TGTGCCAGCAGCTCTATGGACAGGGCAGAGACCCAGTACTTC.